This TCR beta chain was observed in a study of regulatory T cells in long-lasting Graves disease. Noted time point: persistent/refractory GD, antithyroid drugs over 5 years with positive TRAb. PBMC RNA was the source of the TCR library. According to the study, TCR beta libraries were built with iRepertoire HTBI primers and CDR3-region Arm-PCR. TCRdb ran MiXCR on the multiplex PCR reads and lists one entry per CDR3 protein. The repertoire consists of around 400,000 distinct CDR3 sequences, with about a quarter occurring once and the leading ten covering about a quarter. In its sample, this clonotype was seen once. This CDR3 has 14 residues. Germline-derived CDR1 and CDR2 are SGHTA and FQGNSA. V was clipped by 3 bases and J by 5 bases, with 13 bases between them.

This sequence joins TRBV7-2 and TRBJ2-5; tentatively, D is TRBD2 (6 bases). Sequences were derived from peripheral blood mononuclear cells (PBMCs), sampled when the disease was refractory, from a patient treated with antithyroid drugs. The source is a female donor with Graves disease. The chain's CDR3 is CASSFYGGAETQYF. The CDR3 nucleotides read TGTGCCAGCAGCTTTTACGGCGGGGCGGAGACCCAGTACTTC.